The 21 T cell receptor beta chains reported below all come from one sample, sequenced in a study of CD39 and CD103 CD8 tumor-infiltrating T cells. The data were produced by immunoSEQ multiplex PCR, yet TCRdb's version contains in-frame clones alone and is incomplete. The sample holds 4,500 to 5,500 clones, just over 70% seen once. The specimen was CD8+ T cells sorted from blood. Subset of the sample: total memory CD8 T cells (CD45RA-CCR7+/-) from blood or uninvolved lymph node. Receptors were obtained from a human donor with head and neck squamous cell carcinoma.

The genes are TRBV5-6 and TRBJ1-2; D is undetermined. The CDR3 length is 13 residues. The germline V gene encodes CDR1 SGHDT and CDR2 YYEEEE. The ends were cut back, 6 bases at V and 1 base at J, with 10 bases in the middle. CDR3 DNA: TGTGCCAGCAAGGACTTGGATAACTATGGCTACACCTTC. This gives the protein CASKDLDNYGYTF.

The chain employs TRBV27 and TRBJ2-3; weak D call: TRBD2 (5 bases). This CDR3 spans 14 amino acids. Between the trimmed V and J ends, which lost 4 bases and 2 bases, there was a span of 10 bases. Germline CDR1 is MNHEY and CDR2 is SMNVEV (reference sequence). The CDR3 region has the DNA TGTGCCAGCAGTTCTAGCACGATCACAGATACGCAGTATTTT. It specifies CASSSSTITDTQYF.

This clone appeared once. The gene calls are TRBV19 and TRBJ1-5; 7 positions match TRBD1. This CDR3 region has 12 residues. CDR1 is LNHDA, CDR2 SQIVND, per germline (reference sequence). After removal of 6 bases from V and 5 bases from J, the junction contained 1 base not matched to a gene. CDR3 sequence reads: CASRQGYQPQHF. CDR3 DNA sequence: TGTGCCAGTAGACAGGGGTATCAGCCCCAGCATTTT.

The V gene is TRBV19, the J gene TRBJ1-5, with D unclear. Trimming took off 1 base at V and 7 bases at J, with 5 bases between the two ends. There are 12 residues in the CDR3. Germline V CDR1 and CDR2: LNHDA, SQIVND (reference sequence). CDR3 residues: CASSIGEQPQHF. CDR3 DNA: TGTGCCAGTAGTATAGGAGAGCAGCCCCAGCATTTT. Variable domain in full (rest from reference TRBV19 and TRBJ1-5): DGGITQSPKYLFRKEGQNVTLSCEQNLNHDAMYWYRQDPGQGLRLIYYSQIVNDFQKGDIAEGYSVSREKKESFPLTVTSAQKNPTAFYLCASSIGEQPQHFGDGTRLSIL.

A few counts support this clone. V gene TRBV6-4 combines with J gene TRBJ1-1; the D is unclear. Germline V lookup: CDR1 MRHNA, CDR2 SNTAGT. Trimming stripped 0 bases from V and 1 base from J, with 6 bases between. The CDR3 loop spans 14 amino acids. CDR3 protein: CASSDSIRNTEAFF. CDR3 in DNA: TGTGCCAGCAGTGACTCGATCAGGAACACTGAAGCTTTCTTT.

This clone was seen only once. V usage is TRBV6-4 and J usage is TRBJ2-3; 9 bases map to TRBD2. Per germline, CDR1 MRHNA and CDR2 SNTAGT. The junction had 5 bases not matched to a gene; V was cut back by 3 bases and J by 1 base. This CDR3 is 16 amino acids long. The CDR3 protein is CASSEKASGGTDTQYF. The DNA for the CDR3 is TGTGCCAGCAGTGAAAAGGCTAGCGGGGGCACAGATACGCAGTATTTT.

This clone was observed a handful of times. The chain uses TRBV9 and TRBJ2-3; TRBD1 might be the D (5 bases). V was shortened by 5 bases and J by 3 bases, with 13 bases between the two germline ends. The CDR3 contains 14 residues. Germline CDR1 SGDLS, CDR2 YYNGEE. The CDR3 here is CASSRRTSTDTQYF. The DNA of the CDR3 is TGTGCCAGCAGTCGTCGGACATCTACAGATACGCAGTATTTT.

V usage is TRBV19 and J usage is TRBJ1-3; no definite D call. The CDR3 runs to 15 residues. The V end lost 2 bases, the J end lost 0 bases, and 8 bases lay between the germline ends. CDR1 and CDR2 (germline): LNHDA, SQIVND (reference sequence). The CDR3 protein is CASSITENSGNTIYF. CDR3 nucleotides: TGTGCCAGTAGTATAACCGAGAACTCTGGAAACACCATATATTTT.

This clone was observed a few times. The chain is built from TRBV6-1 and TRBJ2-6, with D tentatively TRBD2 (5 bases). Germline V gene data show CDR1 as MNHNS and CDR2 as SASEGT. Trimming cost V 1 base and J 2 bases, with 6 bases left between them. The CDR3 loop spans 15 amino acids. CDR3 nucleotides: TGTGCCAGCAGTGAAGACGGGACTGGGGCCAACGTCCTGACTTTC. As protein: CASSEDGTGANVLTF.

V and J are TRBV4-1 and TRBJ1-4, with TRBD1 as a possible D gene (5 bases). V dropped 2 bases and J dropped 8 bases, with 9 bases sitting between them. From germline, CDR1 is MGHRA and CDR2 YSYEKL. The length of the CDR3 is 13 residues. In nucleotides, the CDR3 is TGCGCCAGCAGCCAACGGGGGGGGGAAAAACTGTTTTTT. Translation gives CASSQRGGEKLFF.

V is TRBV18 and J is TRBJ1-2; D is perhaps TRBD1 (5 bases). Germline V gene lookup returns CDR1 KGHSH and CDR2 LQKENI. V dropped 5 bases and J dropped 5 bases, with 18 bases sitting between them. CDR3 length: 15 amino acids. CDR3 nucleotide sequence: TGTGCCAGCTCATCGCCGGCGGGGGATTCGTATGGCTACACCTTC. Amino acid sequence: CASSSPAGDSYGYTF.

V gene TRBV4-3 combines with J gene TRBJ1-1, with a tentative D call TRBD1 (5 bases). Germline V gene lookup returns CDR1 LGHNA and CDR2 YSLEER. The germline V and J ends were trimmed by 0 bases and 4 bases, with 6 bases remaining between them. CDR3 size: 13 residues. CDR3 bases: TGCGCCAGCAGCCAAGATACAGGCACTGAAGCTTTCTTT. Translation: CASSQDTGTEAFF.

This rearrangement joins TRBV6-1 to TRBJ2-5, with D perhaps TRBD2 (7 bases). The CDR3 has 17 amino acids. Trimming shortened V by 4 bases and J by 0 bases, and 18 bases separated the two germline ends. The germline CDR1 and CDR2 sequences are MNHNS and SASEGT. CDR3 in DNA: TGTGCCAGCAGTGGCCAGGGAGGGAGGGGGAACCAAGAGACCCAGTACTTC. The encoded protein is CASSGQGGRGNQETQYF.

The chain carries TRBV28 and TRBJ2-7; 7 nucleotides agree with TRBD2. CDR1 is MDHEN, CDR2 SYDVKM, per germline. After removal of 5 bases from V and 3 bases from J, the junction contained 7 bases not matched to a gene. This CDR3 comprises 14 residues. The CDR3 is CASSPQRDLYEQYF. CDR3 coding DNA: TGTGCCAGCAGTCCCCAGCGGGATCTCTACGAGCAGTACTTC.

This rearrangement joins TRBV11-2 to TRBJ2-1; possible D gene TRBD1, 6 bases. The germline CDR1 and CDR2 sequences are SGHAT and FQNNGV. This CDR3 has 15 residues. Trimming cost V 5 bases and J 7 bases, with 18 bases left between them. This CDR3 reads CASSLITGSGNEQFF. The CDR3 DNA sequence: TGTGCCAGCAGCCTAATTACAGGGTCGGGAAATGAGCAGTTCTTC.

The rearrangement links TRBV29-1 to TRBJ2-3; TRBD1 agrees at 9 bases. The CDR3 is 15 residues long. J gave up 4 bases and V 4 bases, and 9 bases lay outside the gene matches. Germline lookup yields CDR1 SQVTM and CDR2 ANQGSEA. The CDR3 region has the DNA TGCAGCGTTGTCCCCCGGACAGGGGCCCCAGATACGCAGTATTTT. It translates to CSVVPRTGAPDTQYF.

The chain combines TRBV21-1 with TRBJ2-5; TRBD2, the table's D call, was not compared with the DNA. TRBV21-1 is noted as a pseudogene. The CDR3 has 15 amino acids. The CDR3 DNA follows: TGTGCCAGCAGCAAAGCATCAGGGAGGGGAGAGACCCAGTACTTC. This translates into CASSKASGRGETQYF.

This clone was seen once. The CDR3: CASSQDEQVYF. The DNA of the CDR3 is TGCGCCAGCAGCCAAGATGAACAGGTGTACTTC. This chain joins TRBV4-1 and TRBJ2-5, with D possibly TRBD1 on 5 matching bases. From germline, CDR1 is MGHRA and CDR2 YSYEKL. Trimming pared 0 bases from V and 13 bases from J, leaving 9 bases between. The length of the CDR3 is 11 residues.

V gene TRBV19 combines with J gene TRBJ1-2; TRBD1 aligns across 9 bases. This CDR3 is built from 16 residues. V was clipped by 7 bases and J by 3 bases; unmatched bases: 12. The V gene's germline CDR1 is LNHDA and CDR2 SQIVND (reference sequence). CDR3 sequence: CASTEPRDRGDYGYTF. The CDR3 nucleotides are TGTGCCAGTACCGAACCCCGCGACAGGGGGGACTATGGCTACACCTTC. The full variable domain, its missing parts supplied by reference TRBV19 and TRBJ1-2, is DGGITQSPKYLFRKEGQNVTLSCEQNLNHDAMYWYRQDPGQGLRLIYYSQIVNDFQKGDIAEGYSVSREKKESFPLTVTSAQKNPTAFYLCASTEPRDRGDYGYTFGSGTRLTVV.

This chain joins TRBV6-5 and TRBJ2-3; a weak D match, TRBD2 (6 bases). Germline V gene data show CDR1 as MNHEY and CDR2 as SVGAGI. Trimming shortened V by 7 bases and J by 1 base, and 9 bases separated the two germline ends. The length of the CDR3 is 13 residues. The chain's CDR3 is CASTRGGTDTQYF. CDR3 nucleotides: TGTGCCAGCACGCGGGGTGGCACAGATACGCAGTATTTT.

Turning to this clone: Distinct nucleotide sequences in the sample also encode this CDR3. V gene TRBV4-3 combines with J gene TRBJ2-3; D may be TRBD1 (5 bases). Germline assignment: CDR1 LGHNA and CDR2 YSLEER. Trimming left V 1 base short and J 0 bases short, with 11 bases between. The CDR3 loop spans 16 amino acids. DNA of the CDR3: TGCGCCAGCAGCCAAGTTAGGGGCCCCAGCACAGATACGCAGTATTTT. This sequence encodes CASSQVRGPSTDTQYF.